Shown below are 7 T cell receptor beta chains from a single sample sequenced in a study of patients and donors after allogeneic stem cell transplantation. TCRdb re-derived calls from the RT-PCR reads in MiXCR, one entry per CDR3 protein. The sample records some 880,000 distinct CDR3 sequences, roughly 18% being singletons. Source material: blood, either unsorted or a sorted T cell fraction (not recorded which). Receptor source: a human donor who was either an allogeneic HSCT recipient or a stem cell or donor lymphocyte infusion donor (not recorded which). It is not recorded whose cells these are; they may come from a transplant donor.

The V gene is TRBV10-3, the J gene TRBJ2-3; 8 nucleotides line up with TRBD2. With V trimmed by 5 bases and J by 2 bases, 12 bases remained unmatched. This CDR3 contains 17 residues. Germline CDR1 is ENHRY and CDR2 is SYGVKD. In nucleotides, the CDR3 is TGTGCCATCAGTCAACCTTCGGGACTAGGTAACACAGATACGCAGTATTTT. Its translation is CAISQPSGLGNTDTQYF.

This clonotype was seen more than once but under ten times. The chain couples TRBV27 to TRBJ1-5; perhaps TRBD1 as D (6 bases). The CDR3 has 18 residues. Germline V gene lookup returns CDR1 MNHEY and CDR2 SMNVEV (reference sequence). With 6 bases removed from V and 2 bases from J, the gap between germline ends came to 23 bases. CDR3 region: CASSPVLSKGGRNQPQHF. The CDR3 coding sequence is TGTGCCAGCAGCCCCGTCCTAAGCAAAGGGGGGCGCAATCAGCCCCAGCATTTT.

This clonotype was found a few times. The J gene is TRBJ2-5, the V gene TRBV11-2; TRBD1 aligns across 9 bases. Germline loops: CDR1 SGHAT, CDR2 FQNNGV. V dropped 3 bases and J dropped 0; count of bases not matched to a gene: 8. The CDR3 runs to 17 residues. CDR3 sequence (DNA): TGTGCCAGCAGCTTCCCCCGGGACAGGGAATACCAAGAGACCCAGTACTTC. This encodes CASSFPRDREYQETQYF.

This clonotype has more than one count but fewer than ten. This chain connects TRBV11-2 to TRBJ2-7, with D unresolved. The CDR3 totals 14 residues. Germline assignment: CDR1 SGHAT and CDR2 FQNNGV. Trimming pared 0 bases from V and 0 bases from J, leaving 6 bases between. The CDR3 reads CASSLEANSYEQYF. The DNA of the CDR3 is TGTGCCAGCAGCTTAGAGGCCAACTCCTACGAGCAGTACTTC.

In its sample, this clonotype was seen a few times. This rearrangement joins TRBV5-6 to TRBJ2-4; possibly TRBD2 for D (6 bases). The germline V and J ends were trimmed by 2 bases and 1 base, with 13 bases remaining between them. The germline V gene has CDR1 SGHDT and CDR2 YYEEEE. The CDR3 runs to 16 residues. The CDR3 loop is CASSFRPAGAKNIQYF. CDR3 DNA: TGTGCCAGCAGCTTTCGCCCGGCGGGGGCCAAAAACATTCAGTACTTC.

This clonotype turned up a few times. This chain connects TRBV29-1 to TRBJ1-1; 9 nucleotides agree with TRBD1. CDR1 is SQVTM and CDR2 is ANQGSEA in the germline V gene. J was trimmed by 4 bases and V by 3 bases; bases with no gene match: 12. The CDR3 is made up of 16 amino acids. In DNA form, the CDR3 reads TGCAGCGTTGAGGGGACAGGGACGAAGGTGGGCACTGAAGCTTTCTTT. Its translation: CSVEGTGTKVGTEAFF.

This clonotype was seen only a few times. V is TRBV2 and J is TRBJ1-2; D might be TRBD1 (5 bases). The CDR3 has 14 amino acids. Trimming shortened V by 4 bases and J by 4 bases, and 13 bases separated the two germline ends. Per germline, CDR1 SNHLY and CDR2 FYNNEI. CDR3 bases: TGTGCCAGCAGTGGGGGGAAGGGAGGCTATGGCTACACCTTC. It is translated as CASSGGKGGYGYTF. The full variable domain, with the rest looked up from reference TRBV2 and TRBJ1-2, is EPEVTQTPSHQVTQMGQEVILRCVPISNHLYFYWYRQILGQKVEFLVSFYNNEISEKSEIFDDQFSVERPDGSNFTLKIRSTKLEDSAMYFCASSGGKGGYGYTFGSGTRLTVV.